The 15 T cell receptor beta chains below all came from one sample that was sequenced in a study of T cell repertoires in cytomegalovirus infection. TCRdb fed the reads into MiXCR, producing one record per CDR3 protein. The table records about 490,000 distinct CDR3 sequences, about 11% of them present only once. Sequencing was carried out using PBMCs. These receptors were collected from a human donor in good health (CMV status not recorded). Some clones in this sample may be carry-over from other donors' samples.

The chain recombines TRBV28 with TRBJ2-1; TRBD1 aligns across 8 bases. Losses at the gene ends were 5 bases for V and 0 bases for J; bases not matched to a gene: 6. Germline V gene lookup returns CDR1 MDHEN and CDR2 SYDVKM. The CDR3 covers 16 residues. This chain's CDR3 is CASSVVGQVSYNEQFF. The CDR3 bases are TGTGCCAGCAGTGTCGTGGGACAGGTCTCCTACAATGAGCAGTTCTTC.

This clonotype was seen repeatedly, ten times or more. The chain recombines TRBV7-2 with TRBJ2-1, with D possibly being TRBD1 or TRBD2 (5 bases each). Germline CDR1 reads SGHTA; CDR2 reads FQGNSA. Trimming removed 3 bases from V and 4 bases from J, with 19 bases in between. The length of the CDR3 is 17 residues. CDR3 region: CASSLPGTSAGYNEQFF. DNA of the CDR3: TGTGCCAGCAGCTTGCCCGGGACCTCCGCGGGTTACAATGAGCAGTTCTTC.

This clonotype was observed at least ten times. The chain uses TRBV7-6 and TRBJ1-2, with D unresolved. CDR3 length: 13 residues. CDR1 SGHVS and CDR2 FNYEAQ come from the germline V gene. The ends were cut back, 5 bases at V and 6 bases at J, with 13 bases in the middle. The CDR3 region has the DNA TGTGCCAGCAGCCTCCGCCCCGAGAATGGCTACACCTTC. This translates into CASSLRPENGYTF.

This clonotype turned up a few times. This chain links TRBV10-3 with TRBJ2-5, with 10 bases identical to TRBD1. The germline gives CDR1 ENHRY, CDR2 SYGVKD. This CDR3 contains 16 residues. Trimming cost V 4 bases and J 5 bases; bases outside gene matches: 10. The CDR3 loop reads CAISGTGTGERETQYF. The CDR3 coding sequence is TGTGCCATCAGTGGGACCGGGACAGGGGAAAGGGAGACCCAGTACTTC.

The table lists this clonotype with many counts. The chain combines TRBV20-1 with TRBJ2-1; a possible D gene is TRBD1 (5 bases). Germline loops: CDR1 DFQATT, CDR2 SNEGSKA (reference sequence). V dropped 2 bases and J dropped 7 bases, with 15 bases sitting between them. This CDR3 comprises 14 residues. The CDR3 loop reads CSARHQGARNEQFF. CDR3 bases: TGCAGTGCTAGACATCAAGGGGCGCGGAATGAGCAGTTCTTC.

Only a few counts were recorded for this clonotype. The rearrangement links TRBV5-5 to TRBJ2-5, with 7 bases aligning to TRBD1. The CDR3 consists of 14 residues. V lost 6 bases to trimming and J lost 3 bases; unmatched junction nucleotides: 8. From germline, CDR1 is SGHKS and CDR2 YYEKEE (reference sequence). The CDR3 DNA reads as TGTGCCAGCAACCCCTGGACAGGAGAAGAGACCCAGTACTTC. Its protein is CASNPWTGEETQYF. Using reference TRBV5-5 and TRBJ2-5 for the parts outside the CDR3, the full variable domain is DAGVTQSPTHLIKTRGQQVTLRCSPISGHKSVSWYQQVLGQGPQFIFQYYEKEERGRGNFPDRFSARQFPNYSSELNVNALLLGDSALYLCASNPWTGEETQYFGPGTRLLVL.

This clonotype was recorded at least ten times. The CDR3, as DNA: TGTGCCAGCAGCTTAGATGGAGCTATCTCCTACAATGAGCAGTTCTTC. It specifies CASSLDGAISYNEQFF. The chain recombines TRBV7-8 with TRBJ2-1; D gene uncertain. CDR1 is SGHVS, CDR2 FQNEAQ, per germline. The CDR3 covers 16 residues. The V gene lost 1 base and the J gene lost 0 bases, with 10 bases spanning the gap.

This clonotype was recorded many times. This chain joins TRBV6-5 and TRBJ2-7, with TRBD2 matching over 14 bases. Per the germline V gene, CDR1 is MNHEY and CDR2 is SVGAGI. V lost 5 bases and J lost 2; bases outside the gene matches: 11. The CDR3 loop spans 18 amino acids. The CDR3 DNA reads TGTGCCAGCAGTAGCGGACTAGCGGGAGGTCCGGGCCCCTACGAGCAGTACTTC. Its translation is CASSSGLAGGPGPYEQYF.

This clonotype has ten or more counts. This sequence joins TRBV6-5 and TRBJ2-5, with TRBD1 identical over 7 bases. Germline CDR1 and CDR2: MNHEY and SVGAGI. The V and J ends lost 0 bases and 1 base, in that order; junction bases with no gene match: 2. The length of the CDR3 is 15 residues. CDR3 coding DNA: TGTGCCAGCAGTTACTCGAGGGGGCCCCAAGAGACCCAGTACTTC. This encodes CASSYSRGPQETQYF.

This clonotype turned up a few times. The chain is built from TRBV5-4 and TRBJ2-3; 14 nucleotides agree with TRBD2. Germline V lookup: CDR1 SGHNT, CDR2 YYREEE (reference sequence). The CDR3 has 16 amino acids. Trimming at V came to 3 bases and at J to 5 bases, leaving 5 bases not matched to a gene. The CDR3 sequence: CASSYGLAGGQDTQYF. CDR3 DNA: TGTGCCAGCAGCTACGGACTAGCGGGAGGTCAAGATACGCAGTATTTT.

Of note for this clonotype: Possible read error: a much larger clone is one base away. The J gene is TRBJ1-6, the V gene TRBV2, with a weak D call TRBD1 (5 bases). CDR3 length: 14 amino acids. Germline CDR1 SNHLY, CDR2 FYNNEI. CDR3 bases: TGTGACAGCAGAGGCGGGACGGGGAATTCACCCCTCCACTTT. Translated, it gives CDSRGGTGNSPLHF.

The chain couples TRBV10-2 to TRBJ2-5; TRBD1 agrees at 8 bases. This CDR3 comprises 15 residues. Per germline, CDR1 WSHSY and CDR2 SAAADI. After removal of 2 bases from V and 4 bases from J, the junction contained 6 bases not matched to a gene. The CDR3 protein is CASSEIPGGGETQYF. The CDR3 DNA is TGCGCCAGCAGTGAGATCCCAGGGGGCGGAGAGACCCAGTACTTC.

This clonotype was detected a few times. This rearrangement joins TRBV20-1 to TRBJ1-2, with 7 bases fitting TRBD1. Germline CDR1 and CDR2: DFQATT and SNEGSKA (reference sequence). The CDR3 totals 13 residues. The ends lost 8 bases at V and 8 bases at J; junction bases unmatched: 14. The CDR3 is CSPLHRGLRGYTF. The CDR3 nucleotides are TGCAGTCCCCTTCACAGGGGCCTAAGGGGCTACACCTTC.

V usage is TRBV5-1 and J usage is TRBJ2-1; 9 nucleotides match TRBD2. V shed 2 bases and J 14 bases; nucleotides not matched to a gene: 17. Germline CDR1 and CDR2: SGHRS and YFSETQ. This CDR3 region has 16 residues. The CDR3: CASSLGPGIAGAMEFF. CDR3 nucleotides: TGCGCCAGCAGCTTAGGGCCGGGGATAGCGGGGGCGATGGAGTTCTTC. The variable domain in full, with the rest retrieved from reference TRBV5-1 and TRBJ2-1, is KAGVTQTPRYLIKTRGQQVTLSCSPISGHRSVSWYQQTPGQGLQFLFEYFSETQRNKGNFPGRFSGRQFSNSRSEMNVSTLELGDSALYLCASSLGPGIAGAMEFFGPGTRLTVL.

This clonotype came up many times. The chain recombines TRBV12-3 or TRBV12-4 with TRBJ2-2, with a weak D call TRBD2 (6 bases). V was trimmed by 3 bases and J by 6 bases, leaving 8 bases between them. CDR3 length: 13 amino acids. The DNA of the CDR3 is TGTGCCAGCAGTTTTGCGGGGTCCGGGGAGCTGTTTTTT. Amino acid sequence: CASSFAGSGELFF.